A single sample is the source of the 11 T cell receptor beta chains below, sequenced in a study of T cells in Graves' hyperthyroidism and ophthalmopathy. What was amplified from RNA transcripts were TCR beta CDR3 regions. Carried out on the TCR CDR3, a first-round RT-PCR used the HTBI primer set. MiXCR, run by TCRdb on the multiplex PCR reads, gives a single entry per CDR3 protein. The sample holds over 200,000 distinct CDR3 sequences, around 17% seen once. The sequencing sample was made of blood. The receptors were sampled from a middle-aged man with Graves' hyperthyroidism.

This clonotype was seen ten or more times. V and J are TRBV5-1 and TRBJ2-1; 10 bases match TRBD2. Germline V gene data show CDR1 as SGHRS and CDR2 as YFSETQ. This CDR3 region has 15 residues. Trimming cost V 6 bases and J 8 bases; bases outside gene matches: 11. Here the CDR3 DNA reads TGCGCCAGCAACATAGCGGGGGGCCAGGCTGATGAGCAGTTCTTC. Its protein product is CASNIAGGQADEQFF.

This clonotype has at least ten counts. V usage is TRBV20-1 and J usage is TRBJ2-3, with D possibly matching TRBD2 (5 bases). The CDR3 runs 14 residues. Germline CDR1 DFQATT, CDR2 SNEGSKA (reference sequence). V lost 3 bases and J lost 0, with 10 bases in between. CDR3 DNA sequence: TGCAGTGCTAGCCCGGGAATTAGCACAGATACGCAGTATTTT. This encodes CSASPGISTDTQYF.

This clonotype was seen many times. The V gene is TRBV5-1, the J gene TRBJ1-1; maybe TRBD1 (5 bases). Germline loops: CDR1 SGHRS, CDR2 YFSETQ. This CDR3 contains 14 residues. The V and J ends lost 4 bases and 1 base respectively, with 11 bases between them. CDR3 residues: CASSPPGTNTEAFF. In nucleotides, the CDR3 is TGCGCCAGCAGCCCCCCGGGGACGAACACTGAAGCTTTCTTT.

This clonotype has a count of ten or more. The CDR3 coding sequence is TGTGCCAGCAGCCCCGGGACTTCTCATAGCTACACCTTC. This sequence encodes CASSPGTSHSYTF. The V call is TRBV11-2, the J call TRBJ1-2; possible D gene TRBD1, 5 bases. The CDR3 has 13 residues. From germline, CDR1 is SGHAT and CDR2 FQNNGV. V lost 5 bases and J lost 9, with 16 bases in between.

This clonotype has at least ten counts. This chain joins TRBV7-2 and TRBJ2-5, with D possibly matching TRBD2 (7 bases). Germline CDR1 is SGHTA and CDR2 is FQGNSA. The CDR3 covers 16 residues. V gave up 5 bases and J gave up 6 bases, with 22 bases separating them. The CDR3 nucleotides read TGTGCCAGCAGCGGCACGCTGGGGGGGGGCCGACAGACCCAGTACTTC. Translating it yields CASSGTLGGGRQTQYF.

This clonotype was recorded at least ten times. The chain combines TRBV20-1 with TRBJ2-5; 7 bases fit TRBD2. This CDR3 has 12 residues. V trimming: 6 bases; J trimming: 1 base; junction bases outside the gene matches: 2. Germline CDR1 reads DFQATT; CDR2 reads SNEGSKA (reference sequence). CDR3 bases: TGCAGTGCCCGGACTAGCCAAGAGACCCAGTACTTC. Residues: CSARTSQETQYF.

This clonotype showed up many times. The chain employs TRBV10-1 and TRBJ2-7; D gene unclear. Trimming pared 4 bases from V and 3 bases from J, leaving 4 bases between. Germline values: CDR1 WNHNN, CDR2 SYGVQD (reference sequence). There are 11 residues in the CDR3. The CDR3 DNA reads as TGCGCCAGCAGTGCTGGCTACGAGCAGTACTTC. Translation: CASSAGYEQYF.

V and J are TRBV7-2 and TRBJ2-3; 7 nucleotides agree with TRBD2. Germline trimming cut 5 bases from V and 6 bases from J; bases unmatched to any gene: 11. Germline V CDR1 and CDR2: SGHTA, FQGNSA. CDR3 length: 15 residues. The CDR3 is CASSPTRTSRDTQYF. For the CDR3, the DNA is TGTGCCAGCAGCCCTACCCGGACTAGTCGGGATACGCAGTATTTT. Supplemented by reference TRBV7-2 and TRBJ2-3, the full variable domain reads GAGVSQSPSNKVTEKGKDVELRCDPISGHTALYWYRQSLGQGLEFLIYFQGNSAPDKSGLPSDRFSAERTGGSVSTLTIQRTQQEDSAVYLCASSPTRTSRDTQYFGPGTRLTVL.

This clonotype was counted between two and nine times. J is TRBJ2-7 and V is TRBV5-8; 7 bases map to TRBD1. Germline V gives CDR1 SGHTS, CDR2 YDEGEE. CDR3 length: 14 residues. Trimming removed 2 bases from V and 2 bases from J; junction bases left unmatched: 4. CDR3 sequence: CASSLQGKPYEQYF. The CDR3 DNA is TGTGCCAGCAGCTTACAGGGGAAGCCCTACGAGCAGTACTTC.

This clonotype was seen many times. As DNA, the CDR3 is TGTGCCAGCAGCTTTGGGGGTATGACTGAAGCTTTCTTT. Its translation: CASSFGGMTEAFF. The rearrangement links TRBV11-3 to TRBJ1-1, with D possibly TRBD1 on 5 matching bases. Per the germline V gene, CDR1 is SGHNT and CDR2 is YENEEA. The CDR3 consists of 13 residues. Trimming took 3 bases from V and 5 from J, leaving 10 bases between them.

As concerns this clonotype: A read error may be the cause here, since a much bigger clone is one base away. This chain uses TRBV14 with TRBJ2-2; D gene ambiguous. Germline CDR1 reads SGHDN; CDR2 reads FVKESK. V lost 3 bases and J lost 2, with 13 bases in between. The CDR3 contains 16 residues. CDR3 bases: TGTGCCAGCAGCCATCGTAGGAGAGGAAACACCGGGGAGCTGTTTTTT. Amino acids: CASSHRRRGNTGELFF. Full variable domain (remainder filled in from reference TRBV14 and TRBJ2-2): EAGVTQFPSHSVIEKGQTVTLRCDPISGHDNLYWYRRVMGKEIKFLLHFVKESKQDESGMPNNRFLAERTGGTYSTLKVQPAELEDSGVYFCASSHRRRGNTGELFFGEGSRLTVL.